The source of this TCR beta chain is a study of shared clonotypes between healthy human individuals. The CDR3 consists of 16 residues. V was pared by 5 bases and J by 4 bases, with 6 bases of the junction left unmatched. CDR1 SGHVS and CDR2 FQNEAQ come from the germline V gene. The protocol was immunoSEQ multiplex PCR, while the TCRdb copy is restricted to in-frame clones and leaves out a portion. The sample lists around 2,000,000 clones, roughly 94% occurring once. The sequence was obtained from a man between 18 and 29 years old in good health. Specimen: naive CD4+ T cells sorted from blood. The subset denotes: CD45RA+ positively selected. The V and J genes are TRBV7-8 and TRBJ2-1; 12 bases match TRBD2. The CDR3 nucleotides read TGTGCCAGCAGCCAAACGCTAGCGGGGGGGTACAATGAGCAGTTCTTC. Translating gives CASSQTLAGGYNEQFF.